This is a list of T cell receptor beta chains from one sample in a study of T cell repertoires in cytomegalovirus infection. A single record per CDR3 protein comes from TCRdb applying MiXCR to the reads. The sample has fewer than 250,000 distinct CDR3 sequences; 10% to 15% are singletons. Sequencing was performed on PBMCs. All receptors derive from a human donor in good health (CMV status not recorded). Some clones in this sample may be carry-over from other donors' samples. The CDR3 runs from the conserved cysteine through the conserved F or W. A D gene is named only where the DNA matches it firmly. Clone size appears in some rows only: once, few, many, or a class for an expanded clone.

D gene | clone size | J gene | V gene | CDR3 DNA | CDR3 protein
- | few | TRBJ2-3 | TRBV29-1 | TGCAGCGCCCGCGGGACTAGCACAGATACGCAGTATTTT | CSARGTSTDTQYF
TRBD2 | few | TRBJ2-7 | TRBV20-1 | TGCAGTGCCTGGGGGACTAGCGGGAGGAACTACGAGCAGTACTTC | CSAWGTSGRNYEQYF
- | many | TRBJ2-4 | TRBV6-1 | TGTGCCAGCAGTGAAGGCCTAGCGAACGGGTACTTC | CASSEGLANGYF
TRBD1 | few | TRBJ1-1 | TRBV3-1 | TGTGCCAGCAGCCCTCAGGGGGCCGGGAACACTGAAGCTTTCTTT | CASSPQGAGNTEAFF
TRBD1 | many | TRBJ2-7 | TRBV7-2 | TGTGCCAGCAGCTTAGGGACAGGGACCTACGAGCAGTACTTC | CASSLGTGTYEQYF
- | many | TRBJ2-7 | TRBV7-2 | TGTGCCAGCAGCCTTGAAGTCGAGCAGTACTTC | CASSLEVEQYF
- | many | TRBJ1-2 | TRBV12-3/TRBV12-4 | TGTGCCAGCCGAACGTACCCTGATCGGGAGCACTATGGCTACACCTTC | CASRTYPDREHYGYTF
TRBD1 | few | TRBJ1-6 | TRBV5-1 | TGCGCCAGCAGCTTCCGGGACAGGGACTCACCCCTCCACTTT | CASSFRDRDSPLHF
TRBD1 | many | TRBJ2-7 | TRBV6-1 | TGTGCCAGCAGTCCAGAACAGGGGGGGCAGTACTTC | CASSPEQGGQYF
- | - | TRBJ2-6 | TRBV6-5 | TGTGCCAGCAGCCCTAGGAGGGGATCGATGTCTGGGGCCAACGTCCTGACTTTC | CASSPRRGSMSGANVLTF
- | many | TRBJ2-5 | TRBV19 | TGTGCCAGTAGTATCACGGACATGGGGCAAGAGACCCAGTACTTC | CASSITDMGQETQYF
- | - | TRBJ1-4 | TRBV11-1 | TGTGCCAGCAGCTCCGGGAGTTCAACTAATGAAAAACTGTTTTTT | CASSSGSSTNEKLFF
- | - | TRBJ2-5 | TRBV9 | TGTGCCAGCAGCGTAGTAACAGGCCCTCAAGAGACCCAGTACTTC | CASSVVTGPQETQYF
TRBD2 | many | TRBJ2-1 | TRBV6-2/TRBV6-3 | TGTGCCAGCAGACAACCGGGACTACCTAACAATGAGCAGTTCTTC | CASRQPGLPNNEQFF
- | many | TRBJ1-3 | TRBV4-2 | TGTGCCAGCAGCCCCCAGACCAGTGTGGGAAACACCATATATTTT | CASSPQTSVGNTIYF
TRBD1 | many | TRBJ2-2 | TRBV6-2/TRBV6-3 | TGTGCCAGCAGTCACGCCGGGACAGGGTTCACCGGGGAGCTGTTTTTT | CASSHAGTGFTGELFF
TRBD1 | many | TRBJ1-1 | TRBV6-1 | TGTGCCAGCAAAGAGACAGGGGTCAACACTGAAGCTTTCTTT | CASKETGVNTEAFF
TRBD1 | - | TRBJ2-2 | TRBV6-5 | TGTGCCGCATCAGGGGGCCCCGGGGAGCTGTTTTTT | CAASGGPGELFF
- | many | TRBJ1-6 | TRBV28 | TGTGCCAGCACTGTTGGGGATTCACCCCTCCACTTT | CASTVGDSPLHF
- | few | TRBJ2-2 | TRBV19 | TGTGCCAGTAGTATGGGTGGGGGTGAGTTCGCGAACACCGGGGAGCTGTTTTTT | CASSMGGGEFANTGELFF
TRBD2 | few | TRBJ2-3 | TRBV20-1 | TGCAGTGCTGGCCCGGGACTAGCGGGAGACACAGATACGCAGTATTTT | CSAGPGLAGDTDTQYF
TRBD2 | many | TRBJ2-1 | TRBV7-9 | TGTGCCAGCAGCTCACCGGGACTAGCGGGGACTGATGAGCAGTTCTTC | CASSSPGLAGTDEQFF
- | many | TRBJ2-2 | TRBV12-3/TRBV12-4 | TGTGCCAGCAGTGGTATTTCCACAGGGTTTAACACCGGGGAGCTGTTTTTT | CASSGISTGFNTGELFF
TRBD2 | many | TRBJ2-2 | TRBV19 | TGTGCCAGTACGTCGACTAGCGGGTACACCGGGGAGCTGTTTTTT | CASTSTSGYTGELFF
- | many | TRBJ1-6 | TRBV7-2 | TGTGCCAGCAGCTCGGACAGTCCGAGCTCCTATAATTCACCCCTCCACTTT | CASSSDSPSSYNSPLHF
- | many | TRBJ1-5 | TRBV19 | TGTGCCAGTAGTATTGGACAGCATGATAGCAATCAGCCCCAGCATTTT | CASSIGQHDSNQPQHF
- | - | TRBJ1-2 | TRBV7-9 | TGTGCCAGCAGCTCCTCCGGACAAACCTATGGCTACACCTTC | CASSSSGQTYGYTF
- | few | TRBJ1-2 | TRBV6-2/TRBV6-3 | TGTGCCAGCAGGGAGCGCGGCTACACCTTC | CASRERGYTF
TRBD1 | many | TRBJ2-3 | TRBV6-1 | TGTGCCAGCATAGGACAGGGGGATCGAGGGGCAGATACGCAGTATTTT | CASIGQGDRGADTQYF
- | many | TRBJ2-7 | TRBV28 | TGTGCCAGCAGTTCCGGGACATACTACGAGCAGTACTTC | CASSSGTYYEQYF
TRBD1 | many | TRBJ2-5 | TRBV7-2 | TGTGCCAGCAGCCGCCGCCGGACAGGGCAGCAAGAGACCCAGTACTTC | CASSRRRTGQQETQYF
TRBD2 | few | TRBJ2-2 | TRBV7-3 | TGTGCCAGCCACCCCGCCGGGGGGACCGGGGAGCTGTTTTTT | CASHPAGGTGELFF
- | many | TRBJ1-5 | TRBV28 | TGTGCCAGCAGTTTATCAGGGAAGGGCAATCAGCCCCAGCATTTT | CASSLSGKGNQPQHF
- | many | TRBJ1-2 | TRBV7-2 | TGTGCCAGCAGCTTAGAATTTGGGCGGGGTGGCTACACCTTC | CASSLEFGRGGYTF
- | many | TRBJ2-7 | TRBV7-2 | TGTGCCAGCAGCTTAGGGGGTAGCGGCTCCTACGAGCAGTACTTC | CASSLGGSGSYEQYF
TRBD1 | many | TRBJ2-7 | TRBV7-2 | TGTGCCAGCAGCTTAGGACAGGGGGTCGGCGAGCAGTACTTC | CASSLGQGVGEQYF
TRBD2 | - | TRBJ2-7 | TRBV20-1 | TGCAGTGCTAGTAGCCGGGGGGAGGTGTACGAGCAGTACTTC | CSASSRGEVYEQYF
TRBD1 | few | TRBJ1-6 | TRBV7-3 | TGTGCCAGCAGCTCAGACCCCGGGACAGCAGGAACCCTCCACTTT | CASSSDPGTAGTLHF
- | many | TRBJ1-2 | TRBV7-2 | TGTGCCAGCAGCTTATCTCGTGTTAGGCAGACCTCGGGCTACACCTTC | CASSLSRVRQTSGYTF
- | many | TRBJ2-1 | TRBV7-6 | TGTGCCAGCAGCTTAGGGACCTGGGGTGAGCAGTTCTTC | CASSLGTWGEQFF
- | many | TRBJ2-5 | TRBV7-3 | TGTGCCAGCAGCTTAGGGCCAAAGGGAGAGACCCAGTACTTC | CASSLGPKGETQYF
- | few | TRBJ2-1 | TRBV6-1 | TGTGCCAGCAGTGAAGCGTTGCGGGCCATCTCCTACAATGAGCAGTTCTTC | CASSEALRAISYNEQFF
TRBD1 | - | TRBJ2-7 | TRBV6-2/TRBV6-3 | TGTGCCAGCAAAAACAGGGGCACCCTAAACGAGCAGTACTTC | CASKNRGTLNEQYF
- | many | TRBJ2-1 | TRBV7-3 | TGTGCCAGCAGCCCCACTTGGGTCTCCGATGAGCAGTTCTTC | CASSPTWVSDEQFF
- | many | TRBJ1-5 | TRBV7-2 | TGTGCCAGCAGCCCAGGACAGAGTCAGCCCCAGCATTTT | CASSPGQSQPQHF
- | many | TRBJ2-6 | TRBV7-2 | TGTGCCAGCAGCCCTAGGGTGGGGCGATCCTCTGGGGCCAACGTCCTGACTTTC | CASSPRVGRSSGANVLTF
TRBD2 | - | TRBJ2-1 | TRBV28 | TGTGCCAGCAGAGGAGCGGGAGTGGGGTACAATGAGCAGTTCTTC | CASRGAGVGYNEQFF
- | - | TRBJ2-7 | TRBV4-1 | TGCGCCAGCAGCCAAGAACCCGGGGCACATTACGAGCAGTACTTC | CASSQEPGAHYEQYF
- | few | TRBJ1-5 | TRBV10-3 | TGTGCCATCAGAGACAGAAGCAATCAGCCCCAGCATTTT | CAIRDRSNQPQHF
TRBD2 | many | TRBJ2-3 | TRBV7-2 | TGTGCCAGCAGGTTGGACGGCGGGGGGCCGGGTACGCAGTATTTT | CASRLDGGGPGTQYF
TRBD1 | many | TRBJ1-5 | TRBV29-1 | TGCAGCGTATCCGGGACAGGGGGCCCGGGGCAGCCCCAGCATTTT | CSVSGTGGPGQPQHF
- | few | TRBJ2-7 | TRBV6-2/TRBV6-3 | TGTGCCAGCAGTTACACGACGGTCACCTACGAGCAGTACTTC | CASSYTTVTYEQYF